Here is one T cell receptor beta chain with its context. With 4 bases removed from V and 7 bases from J, the gap between germline ends came to 15 bases. This CDR3 has 14 residues. Germline CDR1 and CDR2: SGHTS and YDEGEE. These data come from a study of blood T cell repertoires in COVID-19. Original handling: Amplified reference gene primers provided the basis for estimating nucleated cell counts. This table comes from immunoSEQ multiplex PCR, and its TCRdb copy is limited to in-frame clones, with some not included. That table supplies the V and J calls and clone size; D and trimming were determined from the DNA. The sample holds approximately 290,000 clones, around nine tenths seen once.

This TCR derives from a woman in her twenties or thirties who had recovered from COVID-19. Sample: PBMCs or T cells enriched from blood (not recorded which). The V gene is TRBV5-8, the J gene TRBJ2-1, with a tentative D call TRBD2 (5 bases). The CDR3 bases are TGTGCCAGCAGCGCGACCCTCCCGGGGAATGAGCAGTTCTTC. This sequence encodes CASSATLPGNEQFF.